This T cell receptor beta chain originates from a study of blood T cell repertoires in COVID-19. Study at large: Sources were T cells, B-cell-depleted T cells, or PBMCs; the material itself was cDNA or gDNA.

Participants, roughly 18 to 90 years old, spanned about 26 US areas. The CDR3 has 13 residues. The V end was cut by 3 bases, the J end by 9 bases, with 9 bases between. CDR1 and CDR2 from the germline V gene are SGHAT and FQNNGV. In the original analysis: For nucleated cells, counts were estimated from reference gene primer amplification. Sequencing was performed with immunoSEQ multiplex PCR; in TCRdb, only in-frame clones are kept and a portion is missing. The V and J calls and the clone size are those of that table, but D and trimming were determined from the DNA. The table records more than 300,000 clones, approximately 92% of them present only once.

This rearrangement joins TRBV11-2 to TRBJ1-6; D remains unclear. The sequencing input was PBMCs or T cells enriched from blood (not recorded which). The sequence was collected from a woman in her twenties or thirties who had recovered from COVID-19. The CDR3 is CASSLSLSSPLHF. The CDR3 DNA reads as TGTGCCAGCAGCTTGAGTCTATCTTCACCCCTCCACTTT.